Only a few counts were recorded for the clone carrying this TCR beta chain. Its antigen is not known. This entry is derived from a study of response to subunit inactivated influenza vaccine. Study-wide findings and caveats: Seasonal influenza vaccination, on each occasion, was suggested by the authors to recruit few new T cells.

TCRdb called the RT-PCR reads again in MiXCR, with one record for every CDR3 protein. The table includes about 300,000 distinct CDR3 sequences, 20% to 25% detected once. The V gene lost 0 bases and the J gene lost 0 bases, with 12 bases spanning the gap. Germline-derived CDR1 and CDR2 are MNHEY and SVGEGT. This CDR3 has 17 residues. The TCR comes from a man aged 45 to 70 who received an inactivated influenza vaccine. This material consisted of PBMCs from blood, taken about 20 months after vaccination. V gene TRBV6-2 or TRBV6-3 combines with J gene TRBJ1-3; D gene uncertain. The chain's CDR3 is CASSYSDWRYSGNTIYF. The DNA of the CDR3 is TGTGCCAGCAGTTACTCGGATTGGCGGTACTCTGGAAACACCATATATTTT.